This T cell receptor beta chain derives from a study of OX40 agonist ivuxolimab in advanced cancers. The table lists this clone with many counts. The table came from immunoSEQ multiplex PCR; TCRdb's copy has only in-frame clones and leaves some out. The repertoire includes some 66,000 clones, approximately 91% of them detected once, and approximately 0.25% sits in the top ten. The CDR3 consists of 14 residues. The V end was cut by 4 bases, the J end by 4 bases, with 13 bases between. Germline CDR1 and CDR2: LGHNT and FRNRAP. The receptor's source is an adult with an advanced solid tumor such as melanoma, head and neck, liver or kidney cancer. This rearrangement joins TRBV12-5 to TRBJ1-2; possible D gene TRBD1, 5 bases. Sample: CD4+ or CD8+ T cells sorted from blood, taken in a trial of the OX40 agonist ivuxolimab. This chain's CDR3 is CASGWGRRTYGYTF. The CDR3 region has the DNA TGTGCTAGTGGTTGGGGACGCCGGACCTATGGCTACACCTTC. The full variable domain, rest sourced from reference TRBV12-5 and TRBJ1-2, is DARVTQTPRHKVTEMGQEVTMRCQPILGHNTVFWYRQTMMQGLELLAYFRNRAPLDDSGMPKDRFSAEMPDATLATLKIQPSEPRDSAVYFCASGWGRRTYGYTFGSGTRLTVV.